The 20 T cell receptor beta chains presented below share a single source sample, sequenced in a study of blood T cell repertoires in COVID-19. Sequencing used immunoSEQ multiplex PCR; TCRdb keeps in-frame clones, though not all of them. This sample has approximately 230,000 clones; approximately 80% occur once, and the top ten carry about 8.1%. The material sequenced was peripheral blood. These receptors all stem from a man of 80 years or more with acute or convalescent COVID-19.

CDR3 coding DNA: TGCAGCGTTCAGGACAGGGGGCCAAATCAGCCCCAGCATTTT. Protein: CSVQDRGPNQPQHF. The V call is TRBV29-1, the J call TRBJ1-5; TRBD1 agrees at 11 bases. V shed 5 bases and J 4 bases; nucleotides not matched to a gene: 4. Germline CDR1 and CDR2: SQVTM and ANQGSEA. The CDR3 length is 14 residues.

The V gene is TRBV18, the J gene TRBJ2-1, with D maybe TRBD2 (5 bases). The CDR3 contains 15 residues. The germline V gene has CDR1 KGHSH and CDR2 LQKENI. Trimming shortened V by 6 bases and J by 4 bases, and 16 bases separated the two germline ends. As DNA, the CDR3 is TGTGCCAGCTCCCTTCGTGAGGGCACATACAATGAGCAGTTCTTC. The encoded protein is CASSLREGTYNEQFF.

A single count supports this clone. The chain couples TRBV28 to TRBJ2-7, with a possible D match to TRBD2 (5 bases). Trimming left V 10 bases short and J 4 bases short, with 17 bases between. CDR3 size: 13 residues. Germline CDR1 and CDR2: MDHEN and SYDVKM. CDR3: CATRRTSGYEQYF. The CDR3 DNA sequence: TGTGCCACCCGAAGGACTTCTGGATACGAGCAGTACTTC.

V gene TRBV3-1 (or the pseudogene TRBV3-2) combines with J gene TRBJ2-3; TRBD2 matches 8 bases. Germline values: CDR1 LGHDT, CDR2 YNNKEL (reference sequence). The CDR3 is 15 amino acids. V lost 6 bases to trimming and J lost 3 bases; unmatched junction nucleotides: 8. The CDR3 sequence: CASSHRGGKTDTQYF. The CDR3 DNA is TGTGCCAGCAGTCACCGGGGGGGCAAGACAGATACGCAGTATTTT.

This sequence joins TRBV6-5 and TRBJ1-2; a weak D match, TRBD1 (6 bases). CDR3 size: 15 residues. The germline gives CDR1 MNHEY, CDR2 SVGAGI. V was shortened by 2 bases and J by 8 bases, with 18 bases between the two germline ends. The CDR3 DNA sequence: TGTGCCAGCAGTTACATTCGGGGGGCGCGTCAAGGCTACACCTTC. Amino acids: CASSYIRGARQGYTF.

This chain uses TRBV18 with TRBJ2-5; TRBD2 might be the D (6 bases). The CDR3 totals 13 residues. Germline CDR1 and CDR2: KGHSH and LQKENI. Trimming cost V 3 bases and J 5 bases, with 10 bases left between them. The CDR3 here is CASSPAGGETQYF. The CDR3 DNA sequence: TGTGCCAGCTCACCCGCCGGAGGGGAGACCCAGTACTTC. The full variable domain, rest sourced from reference TRBV18 and TRBJ2-5, is NAGVMQNPRHLVRRRGQEARLRCSPMKGHSHVYWYRQLPEEGLKFMVYLQKENIIDESGMPKERFSAEFPKEGPSILRIQQVVRGDSAAYFCASSPAGGETQYFGPGTRLLVL.

The V call is TRBV12-1, the J call TRBJ1-2. TRBV12-1 is flagged as a pseudogene. This CDR3 spans 16 amino acids. CDR3 coding DNA: TGTGCCAGCAGCCCTACTCTCCGGGACTCCGGCTTTGGCTACACCTTC. Encoded protein: CASSPTLRDSGFGYTF.

The CDR3 DNA follows: TGCGCCAGCAGCCCGGACAGGGGGCTGAACACTGAAGCTTTCTTT. Amino acids: CASSPDRGLNTEAFF. V usage is TRBV5-1 and J usage is TRBJ1-1; 11 nucleotides match TRBD1. V was pared by 4 bases and J by 0 bases, with 2 bases of the junction left unmatched. The CDR3 contains 15 residues. Germline V gives CDR1 SGHRS, CDR2 YFSETQ.

This chain connects TRBV28 to TRBJ1-4, with 11 bases identical to TRBD1. Germline CDR1 MDHEN, CDR2 SYDVKM. This CDR3 contains 16 residues. With 6 bases clipped from V and 8 bases from J, the junction kept 11 bases outside the gene matches. CDR3: CASRPRTGGFYEKLFF. DNA for the CDR3: TGTGCCAGCAGGCCACGGACAGGGGGCTTTTACGAAAAACTGTTTTTT.

The CDR3 DNA reads TGTGCCACCAGTGATCCGGGACAGTTCACCGGGGAGCTGTTTTTT. Translating gives CATSDPGQFTGELFF. V and J are TRBV24-1 and TRBJ2-2, with 7 bases fitting TRBD1. This CDR3 has 15 residues. Germline V lookup: CDR1 KGHDR, CDR2 SFDVKD. V was pared by 3 bases and J by 4 bases, with 4 bases of the junction left unmatched.

This clone was picked up one time. The rearrangement uses TRBV10-3 and TRBJ1-4; D not resolved. The CDR3 is made up of 14 amino acids. V lost 3 bases and J 6 bases, leaving 11 bases between the germline ends. The germline gives CDR1 ENHRY, CDR2 SYGVKD. The CDR3 spells CAISDDPTDEKLFF. The CDR3 region has the DNA TGTGCCATCAGTGATGACCCTACAGATGAAAAACTGTTTTTT.

This chain links TRBV6-2 or TRBV6-3 with TRBJ2-3, with 10 bases matching TRBD2. Germline V gene data show CDR1 as MNHEY and CDR2 as SVGEGT. The CDR3 runs 16 residues. J lost 4 bases, V lost 0 bases, and 4 bases had no gene match. The CDR3 protein is CASSYSALAGADTQYF. The CDR3 DNA is TGTGCCAGCAGTTACTCCGCCCTAGCGGGAGCAGATACGCAGTATTTT.

This clone was seen once. The gene calls are TRBV19 and TRBJ1-5, with D unresolved. The V and J ends lost 5 bases and 0 bases respectively, with 26 bases between them. The CDR3 extends over 20 amino acids. Germline CDR1 LNHDA, CDR2 SQIVND (reference sequence). In DNA form, the CDR3 reads TGTGCCAGTAGTCTAGCTAGGGAGGGTGGTAGGGTATATAGCAATCAGCCCCAGCATTTT. Encoded protein: CASSLAREGGRVYSNQPQHF.

This clone occurred a few times. The chain combines TRBV15 with TRBJ1-5, with 8 positions matching TRBD1. The CDR3 extends over 14 amino acids. The V and J ends lost 10 bases and 5 bases, in that order; junction bases with no gene match: 10. Per the germline V gene, CDR1 is LNHNV and CDR2 is YYDKDF (reference sequence). The CDR3 is CASCPGGSHQPQHF. The CDR3, as DNA: TGTGCCAGCTGCCCAGGGGGCAGCCATCAGCCCCAGCATTTT.

This clone was detected once. The chain joins TRBV23-1 to TRBJ1-5; maybe TRBD1 (6 bases). TRBV23-1 is designated an ORF whose function remains uncertain. V gave up 2 bases and J gave up 7 bases, with 18 bases separating them. The CDR3 sequence is 16 residues long. The CDR3, as DNA: TGCGCCAGCAGTCAACCGAAACAGGGACATGGCCAGCCCCAGCATTTT. Translating gives CASSQPKQGHGQPQHF.

J is TRBJ2-7 and V is TRBV19; 11 bases agree with TRBD1. The CDR3 sequence is 15 residues long. Looked up from germline, CDR1 is LNHDA and CDR2 is SQIVND (reference sequence). V shed 6 bases, J shed 1 base, and the junction held 5 bases outside the gene matches. The CDR3 loop is CASRPGTGGSYEQYF. The CDR3 DNA reads as TGTGCCAGTAGGCCCGGGACAGGGGGGTCCTACGAGCAGTACTTC. The full variable domain, completed using reference TRBV19 and TRBJ2-7, is DGGITQSPKYLFRKEGQNVTLSCEQNLNHDAMYWYRQDPGQGLRLIYYSQIVNDFQKGDIAEGYSVSREKKESFPLTVTSAQKNPTAFYLCASRPGTGGSYEQYFGPGTRLTVT.

The rearrangement joins TRBV5-5 to TRBJ2-7, with D maybe TRBD2 (7 bases). Germline assignment: CDR1 SGHKS and CDR2 YYEKEE (reference sequence). CDR3 length equals 16 residues. V lost 0 bases to trimming and J lost 5 bases, with 18 bases between them. The CDR3 here is CASSLAPGGGANEQYF. For the CDR3, the DNA is TGTGCCAGCAGCTTGGCTCCGGGGGGCGGTGCAAACGAGCAGTACTTC.

V and J are TRBV12-5 and TRBJ2-3, with TRBD2 identical over 7 bases. Trimming cost V 6 bases and J 6 bases; bases outside gene matches: 0. The CDR3 extends over 11 amino acids. Germline CDR1 reads LGHNT; CDR2 reads FRNRAP. This CDR3 reads CASGRGDTQYF. In nucleotides, the CDR3 is TGTGCTAGTGGGCGGGGGGATACGCAGTATTTT. Based on the CDR3 plus reference TRBV12-5 and TRBJ2-3, the full variable domain is DARVTQTPRHKVTEMGQEVTMRCQPILGHNTVFWYRQTMMQGLELLAYFRNRAPLDDSGMPKDRFSAEMPDATLATLKIQPSEPRDSAVYFCASGRGDTQYFGPGTRLTVL.

This chain joins TRBV4-1 and TRBJ2-6, with 12 bases fitting TRBD1. CDR3 length: 19 residues. Germline assignment: CDR1 MGHRA and CDR2 YSYEKL. V trimming: 4 bases; J trimming: 1 base; junction bases outside the gene matches: 8. As DNA, the CDR3 is TGCGCCAGCAGCCCGGGACAGGGGGCGCGAATTTCTGGGGCCAACGTCCTGACTTTC. It codes for CASSPGQGARISGANVLTF.

This chain connects TRBV30 to TRBJ2-2, with 10 bases fitting TRBD2. Losses at the gene ends were 5 bases for V and 8 bases for J; bases not matched to a gene: 8. Germline values: CDR1 GTSNPN, CDR2 SVGIG (reference sequence). This CDR3 spans 14 amino acids. CDR3 sequence: CAWELAGRGGELFF. CDR3 in DNA: TGTGCCTGGGAACTAGCGGGAAGAGGGGGGGAGCTGTTTTTT.